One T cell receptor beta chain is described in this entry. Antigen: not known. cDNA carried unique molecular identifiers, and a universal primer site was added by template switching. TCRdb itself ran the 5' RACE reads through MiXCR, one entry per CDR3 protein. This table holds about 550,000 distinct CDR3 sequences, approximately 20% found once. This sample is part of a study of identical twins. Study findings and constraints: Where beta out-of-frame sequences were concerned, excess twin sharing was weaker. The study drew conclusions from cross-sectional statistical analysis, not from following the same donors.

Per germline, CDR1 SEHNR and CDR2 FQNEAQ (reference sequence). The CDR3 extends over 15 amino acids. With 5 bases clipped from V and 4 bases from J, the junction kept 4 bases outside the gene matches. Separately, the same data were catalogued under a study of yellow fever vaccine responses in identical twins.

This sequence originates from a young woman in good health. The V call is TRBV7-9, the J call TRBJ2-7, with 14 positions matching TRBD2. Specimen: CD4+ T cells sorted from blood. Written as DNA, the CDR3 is TGTGCCAGCAGCCGGGGACTAGCGGGAGATTACGAGCAGTACTTC. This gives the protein CASSRGLAGDYEQYF. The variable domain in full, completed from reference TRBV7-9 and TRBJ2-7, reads DTGVSQNPRHKITKRGQNVTFRCDPISEHNRLYWYRQTLGQGPEFLTYFQNEAQLEKSRLLSDRFSAERPKGSFSTLEIQRTEQGDSAMYLCASSRGLAGDYEQYFGPGTRLTVT.